This T cell receptor (beta chain) was retrieved from a study of metastatic and nonmetastatic thyroid tumors. Study-wide findings and caveats: According to reports, the diversity of TCR beta was significantly higher in malignant thyroid tumors than in benign nodules, and this held in both blood and tumor samples.

From the PCR reads, TCRdb re-called clones with MiXCR. The profile covers 30,000 to 50,000 clones, with approximately 17% appearing a single time and about an eighth taken by the ten largest. This clone was detected ten times or more. The antigen is unknown. Nobody among the patients had been given any treatment before thyroid surgery. The CDR3 totals 15 residues. Trimming removed 1 base from V and 4 bases from J, with 14 bases in between. The V gene's germline CDR1 is SGHRS and CDR2 YFSETQ. The TCR was taken from a female donor with papillary thyroid cancer or a benign thyroid nodule (not recorded which). Some clones in this sample may be carry-over from other donors' samples. Material for sequencing was tumor tissue. This sequence joins TRBV5-1 and TRBJ1-1; D not resolved. The CDR3, as DNA: TGCGCCAGCAGCTTGTCCCTAGGCGCCGTCACTGAAGCTTTCTTT. Its translation: CASSLSLGAVTEAFF.